The clone carrying this T cell receptor (beta chain) is a singleton in its sample. The data were obtained in a study of OX40 agonist ivuxolimab in advanced cancers. Generated by immunoSEQ multiplex PCR, the TCRdb table keeps only in-frame clones and is missing some. This table holds about 64,000 clones, 84% found once. Trimming removed 0 bases from V and 5 bases from J; junction bases left unmatched: 4. Germline V CDR1 and CDR2: MNHEY, SVGAGI. There are 16 residues in the CDR3. The receptor comes from an adult with an advanced solid tumor such as melanoma, head and neck, liver or kidney cancer. V and J are TRBV6-5 and TRBJ2-1; TRBD2 matches at 10 bases. The sequences come from CD4+ or CD8+ T cells sorted from blood, collected in a trial of the OX40 agonist ivuxolimab. Written as DNA, the CDR3 is TGTGCCAGCAGTTACTCACCGGGACTAGCGAACAATGAGCAGTTCTTC. Translation: CASSYSPGLANNEQFF.